This T cell receptor beta chain was recorded in a study of OX40 agonist ivuxolimab in advanced cancers. Study as a whole: People who had prior anti-PD-1, anti-PD-L1 or anti-CTLA-4 therapy could take part, and roughly 44% had some. Partial responses were recorded for three patients, including one with hepatocellular carcinoma and two with cutaneous melanoma. Overall study results and limits: Relative to CD4+, CD8+ T cells held more expanded clones on average.

At baseline, cycle 4 day 1, and cycle 7 day 1, blood was sampled. The ends lost 8 bases at V and 4 bases at J; junction bases unmatched: 8. In germline, CDR1 is LNHDA, CDR2 SQIVND (reference sequence). The CDR3 has 15 amino acids. The method was immunoSEQ multiplex PCR; TCRdb's version includes in-frame clones alone and lacks a portion of them. The sample includes 68,000 or so clones, roughly 85% seen only once; the top ten take 9.5% to 13%. In regard to this clone: Antigen: not known.

The receptor comes from an adult with an advanced solid tumor such as melanoma, head and neck, liver or kidney cancer. The starting material was CD4+ or CD8+ T cells sorted from blood, obtained in a trial of the OX40 agonist ivuxolimab. This chain connects TRBV19 to TRBJ2-1; 10 nucleotides line up with TRBD1. For the CDR3, the DNA is TGTGCCAGTGCAGACCCGGGACAGGGGTACAATGAGCAGTTCTTC. This codes for CASADPGQGYNEQFF.